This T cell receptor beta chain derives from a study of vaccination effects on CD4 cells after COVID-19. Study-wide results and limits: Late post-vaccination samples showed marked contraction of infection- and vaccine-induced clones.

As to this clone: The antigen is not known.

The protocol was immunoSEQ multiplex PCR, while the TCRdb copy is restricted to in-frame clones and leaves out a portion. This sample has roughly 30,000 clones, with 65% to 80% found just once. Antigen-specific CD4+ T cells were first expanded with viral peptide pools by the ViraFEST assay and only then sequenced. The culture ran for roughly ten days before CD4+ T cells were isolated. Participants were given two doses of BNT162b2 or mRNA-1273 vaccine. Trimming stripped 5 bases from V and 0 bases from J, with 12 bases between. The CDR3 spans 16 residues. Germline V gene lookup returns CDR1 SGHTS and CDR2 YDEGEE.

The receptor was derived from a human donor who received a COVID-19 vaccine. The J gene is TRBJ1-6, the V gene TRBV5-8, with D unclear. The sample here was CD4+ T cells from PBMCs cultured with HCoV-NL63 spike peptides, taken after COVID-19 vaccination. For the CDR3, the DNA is TGTGCCAGCAGTGTCGTGAGGAGCTCCTATAATTCACCCCTCCACTTT. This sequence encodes CASSVVRSSYNSPLHF. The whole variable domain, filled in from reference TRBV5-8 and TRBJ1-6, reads EAGVTQSPTHLIKTRGQQATLRCSPISGHTSVYWYQQALGLGLQFLLWYDEGEERNRGNFPPRFSGRQFPNYSSELNVNALELEDSALYLCASSVVRSSYNSPLHFGNGTRLTVT.